Listed below are T cell receptor beta chains from one sample, sequenced in a study of blood T cell repertoires in COVID-19. Using immunoSEQ multiplex PCR, the repertoire was profiled, and TCRdb retains in-frame clones only, with some absent. The data contain 150,000 to 200,000 clones, about nine tenths of them singletons. The sequenced sample consisted of PBMCs or T cells enriched from blood (not recorded which). The receptors come from a woman aged 18 to 35 who had recovered from COVID-19. CDR3s include the opening cysteine and the closing phenylalanine or tryptophan. The D gene is left open where the match is weak. Some rows mark clone size as missing; the rest say once, few, many or name a class of expanded clone.

clone_size,d_call,j_call,v_call,cdr3_length,cdr3_aa,cdr3_nt
NA,NA,TRBJ1-2,TRBV2,14,CASSDSGTWYGYTF,TGTGCCAGCAGTGACTCCGGGACTTGGTATGGCTACACCTTC
NA,NA,TRBJ2-2,TRBV3-1/TRBV3-2,13,CASSPLVAGELFF,TGTGCCAGCAGCCCGTTAGTTGCCGGGGAGCTGTTTTTT
NA,TRBD1,TRBJ1-5,TRBV5-8,15,CASSRGQGDHQPQHF,TGTGCCAGCAGCCGGGGACAGGGGGATCATCAGCCCCAGCATTTT
NA,TRBD1,TRBJ2-3,TRBV28,14,CASSGQASTDTQYF,TGTGCCAGCAGCGGACAGGCTAGCACAGATACGCAGTATTTT
NA,NA,TRBJ2-1,TRBV7-9,17,CASSLGHDLIPYNEQFF,TGTGCCAGCAGCTTAGGGCACGACTTAATACCCTACAATGAGCAGTTCTTC
NA,TRBD2,TRBJ2-3,TRBV5-5,18,CASSFSIALAGLTDTQYF,TGTGCCAGCAGCTTTTCTATCGCCCTAGCGGGCCTCACAGATACGCAGTATTTT
NA,NA,TRBJ2-7,TRBV6-5,15,CASSPPPFGSSEQYF,TGTGCCAGCAGCCCGCCCCCTTTCGGGAGTAGCGAGCAGTACTTC
NA,NA,TRBJ1-2,TRBV7-9,18,CASSAVLGGGYGGYGYTF,TGTGCCAGCAGCGCCGTTTTGGGTGGAGGGTATGGGGGCTATGGCTACACCTTC
NA,TRBD1,TRBJ1-1,TRBV15,17,CATSRGWGTGGAVEAFF,TGTGCCACCAGCAGAGGCTGGGGGACAGGGGGCGCGGTTGAAGCTTTCTTT
NA,NA,TRBJ1-2,TRBV9,15,CASSPMLVPNYGYTF,TGTGCCAGCAGCCCTATGCTGGTCCCCAACTATGGCTACACCTTC
NA,TRBD1,TRBJ1-2,TRBV5-5,14,CASSSGDRVDGYTF,TGTGCCAGCAGCTCGGGGGACAGGGTAGATGGCTACACCTTC
NA,NA,TRBJ1-4,TRBV30,12,CAWSVRGGKLFF,TGTGCCTGGAGTGTACGGGGGGGTAAACTGTTTTTT
NA,NA,TRBJ2-3,TRBV5-1,15,CASSPQAGGTDTQYF,TGCGCCAGCAGCCCACAGGCAGGGGGCACAGATACGCAGTATTTT
NA,NA,TRBJ1-2,TRBV3-1/TRBV3-2,11,CASSQGEGYTF,TGTGCCAGCAGCCAGGGCGAGGGCTACACCTTC
once,NA,TRBJ1-4,TRBV11-2,14,CASSLEVDSPKLFF,TGTGCCAGCAGCTTAGAAGTTGATAGTCCGAAACTGTTTTTT
NA,NA,TRBJ2-7,TRBV11-3,14,CASSLEEAGGEQYF,TGTGCCAGCAGCTTAGAGGAAGCGGGTGGCGAGCAGTACTTC